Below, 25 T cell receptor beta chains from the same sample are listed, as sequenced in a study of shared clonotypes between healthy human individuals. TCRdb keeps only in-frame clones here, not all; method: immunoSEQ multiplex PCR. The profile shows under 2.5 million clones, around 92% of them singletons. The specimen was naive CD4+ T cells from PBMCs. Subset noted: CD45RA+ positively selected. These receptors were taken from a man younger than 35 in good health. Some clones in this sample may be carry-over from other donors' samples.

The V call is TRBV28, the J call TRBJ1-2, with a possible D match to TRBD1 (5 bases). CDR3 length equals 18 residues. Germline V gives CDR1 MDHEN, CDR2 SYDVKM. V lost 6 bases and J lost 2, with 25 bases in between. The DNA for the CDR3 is TGTGCCAGCAGCCATTTGGGGTGGGAGAGGGGCCCGAACTATGGCTACACCTTC. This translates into CASSHLGWERGPNYGYTF.

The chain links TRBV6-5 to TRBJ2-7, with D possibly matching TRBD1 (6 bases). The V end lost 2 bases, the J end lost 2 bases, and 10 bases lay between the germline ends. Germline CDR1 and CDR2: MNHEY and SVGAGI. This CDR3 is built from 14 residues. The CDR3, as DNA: TGTGCCAGCAGTTACGGGACACCGACCTACGAGCAGTACTTC. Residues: CASSYGTPTYEQYF.

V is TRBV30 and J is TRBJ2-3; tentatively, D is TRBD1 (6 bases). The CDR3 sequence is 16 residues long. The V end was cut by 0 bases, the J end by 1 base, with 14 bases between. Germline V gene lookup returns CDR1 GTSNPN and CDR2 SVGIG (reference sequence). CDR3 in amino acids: CAWSVDMAGGTDTQYF. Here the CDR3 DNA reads TGTGCCTGGAGTGTCGATATGGCAGGGGGCACAGATACGCAGTATTTT.

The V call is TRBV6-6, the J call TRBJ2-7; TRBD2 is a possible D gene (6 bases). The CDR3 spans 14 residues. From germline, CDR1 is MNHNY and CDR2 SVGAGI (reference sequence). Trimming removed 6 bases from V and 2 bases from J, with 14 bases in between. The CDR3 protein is CASRASGSTYEQYF. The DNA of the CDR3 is TGTGCCAGCAGGGCGAGCGGGTCAACCTACGAGCAGTACTTC.

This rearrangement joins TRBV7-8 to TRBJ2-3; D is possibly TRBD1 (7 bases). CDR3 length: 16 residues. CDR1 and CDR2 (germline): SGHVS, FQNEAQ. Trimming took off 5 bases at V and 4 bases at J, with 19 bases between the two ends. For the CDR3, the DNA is TGTGCCAGCAGCACCGGACAGGCGGGGTGGTCAGATACGCAGTATTTT. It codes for CASSTGQAGWSDTQYF.

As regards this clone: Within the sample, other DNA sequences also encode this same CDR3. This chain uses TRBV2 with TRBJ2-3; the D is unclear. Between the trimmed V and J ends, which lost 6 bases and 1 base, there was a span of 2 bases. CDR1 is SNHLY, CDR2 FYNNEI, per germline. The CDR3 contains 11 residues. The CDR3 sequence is CASRGTDTQYF. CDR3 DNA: TGTGCCAGCAGAGGCACAGATACGCAGTATTTT.

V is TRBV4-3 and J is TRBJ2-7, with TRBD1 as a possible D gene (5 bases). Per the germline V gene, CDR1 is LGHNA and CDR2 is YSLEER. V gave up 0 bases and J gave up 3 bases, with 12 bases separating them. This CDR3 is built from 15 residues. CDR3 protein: CASSQEVGQGYEQYF. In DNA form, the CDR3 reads TGCGCCAGCAGCCAAGAGGTGGGGCAGGGCTACGAGCAGTACTTC.

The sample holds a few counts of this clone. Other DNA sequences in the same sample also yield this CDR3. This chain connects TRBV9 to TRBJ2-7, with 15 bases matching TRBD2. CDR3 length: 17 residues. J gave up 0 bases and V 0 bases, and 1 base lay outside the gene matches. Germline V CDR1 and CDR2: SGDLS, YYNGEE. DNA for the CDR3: TGTGCCAGCAGCGTAGGGACTAGCGGGAGGGGCTCCTACGAGCAGTACTTC. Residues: CASSVGTSGRGSYEQYF.

As DNA, the CDR3 is TGTGCCAGCAGTTTGAGCGGGTCGGCCCCGGCCGAGCAGTACTTC. Translating gives CASSLSGSAPAEQYF. The rearrangement joins TRBV27 to TRBJ2-7, with TRBD2 as a possible D gene (6 bases). The CDR3 length is 15 residues. Trimming pared 3 bases from V and 6 bases from J, leaving 18 bases between. Germline-derived CDR1 and CDR2 are MNHEY and SMNVEV (reference sequence).

The CDR3 region is CASSLLAGGFRTYEQYF. Here the CDR3 DNA reads TGTGCCAGCAGTTTACTAGCGGGAGGTTTTAGGACCTACGAGCAGTACTTC. The gene calls are TRBV28 and TRBJ2-7; 11 bases are shared with TRBD2. Trimming at V came to 2 bases and at J to 2 bases, leaving 8 bases not matched to a gene. The CDR3 consists of 17 residues. CDR1 is MDHEN and CDR2 is SYDVKM in the germline V gene.

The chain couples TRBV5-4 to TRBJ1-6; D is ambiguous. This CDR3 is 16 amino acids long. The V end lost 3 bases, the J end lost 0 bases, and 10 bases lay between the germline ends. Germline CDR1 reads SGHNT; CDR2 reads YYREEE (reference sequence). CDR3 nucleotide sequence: TGTGCCAGCAGCTCAGCCAGAAGCTCCTATAATTCACCCCTCCACTTT. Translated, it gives CASSSARSSYNSPLHF.

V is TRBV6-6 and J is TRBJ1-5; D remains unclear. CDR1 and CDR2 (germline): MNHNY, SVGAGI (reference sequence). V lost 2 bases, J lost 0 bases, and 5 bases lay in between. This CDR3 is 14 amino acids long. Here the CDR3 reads CASSYGSSNQPQHF. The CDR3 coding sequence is TGTGCCAGCAGTTACGGCAGTAGCAATCAGCCCCAGCATTTT.

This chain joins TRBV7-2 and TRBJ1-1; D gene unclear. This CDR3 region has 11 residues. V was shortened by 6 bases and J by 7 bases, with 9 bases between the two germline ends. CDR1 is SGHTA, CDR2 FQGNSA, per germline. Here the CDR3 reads CASRPLDEAFF. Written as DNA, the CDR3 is TGTGCCAGCAGGCCTCTAGATGAAGCTTTCTTT. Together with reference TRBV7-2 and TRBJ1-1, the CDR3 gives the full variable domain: GAGVSQSPSNKVTEKGKDVELRCDPISGHTALYWYRQSLGQGLEFLIYFQGNSAPDKSGLPSDRFSAERTGGSVSTLTIQRTQQEDSAVYLCASRPLDEAFFGQGTRLTVV.

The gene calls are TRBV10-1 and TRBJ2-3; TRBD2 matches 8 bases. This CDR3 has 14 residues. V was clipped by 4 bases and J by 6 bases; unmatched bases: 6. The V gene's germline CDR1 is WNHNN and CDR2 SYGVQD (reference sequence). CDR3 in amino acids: CASSVRAGVDTQYF. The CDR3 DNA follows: TGCGCCAGCAGTGTGCGAGCGGGAGTCGATACGCAGTATTTT.

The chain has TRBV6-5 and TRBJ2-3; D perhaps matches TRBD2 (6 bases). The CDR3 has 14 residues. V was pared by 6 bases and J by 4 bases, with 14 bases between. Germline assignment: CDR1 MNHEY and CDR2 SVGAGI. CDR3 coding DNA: TGTGCCAGCAGGATGACTAGTCTTCCAGATACGCAGTATTTT. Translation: CASRMTSLPDTQYF.

The CDR3, as DNA: TGTGCCAGCAGCTTTTTGGGGCCAGCTAGCACAGATACGCAGTATTTT. Protein product: CASSFLGPASTDTQYF. The V and J genes are TRBV7-2 and TRBJ2-3, with D possibly TRBD1 on 5 matching bases. The CDR3 sequence is 16 residues long. Germline loops: CDR1 SGHTA, CDR2 FQGNSA. The germline V and J ends were trimmed by 3 bases and 0 bases, with 13 bases remaining between them.

The CDR3 DNA sequence: TGTGCCAGCAGTGACTTGGGCACCGCCAACTCTGGAAACACCATATATTTT. Amino acids: CASSDLGTANSGNTIYF. The genes are TRBV25-1 and TRBJ1-3; no reliable D call. Between the trimmed V and J ends, which lost 3 bases and 0 bases, there was a span of 15 bases. The CDR3 contains 17 residues. From germline, CDR1 is MGHDK and CDR2 SYGVNS.

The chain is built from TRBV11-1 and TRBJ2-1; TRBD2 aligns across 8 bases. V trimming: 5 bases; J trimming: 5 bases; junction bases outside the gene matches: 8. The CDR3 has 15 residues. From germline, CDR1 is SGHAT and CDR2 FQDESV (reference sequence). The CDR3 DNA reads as TGTGCCAGCAGCCAAGCGGGAGCGGCCGACAATGAGCAGTTCTTC. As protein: CASSQAGAADNEQFF.

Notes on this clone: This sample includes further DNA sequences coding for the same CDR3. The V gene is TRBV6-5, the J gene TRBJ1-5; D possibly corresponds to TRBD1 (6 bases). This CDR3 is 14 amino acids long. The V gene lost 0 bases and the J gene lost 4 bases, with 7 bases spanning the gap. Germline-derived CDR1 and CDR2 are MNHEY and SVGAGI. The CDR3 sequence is CASSYSGGNQPQHF. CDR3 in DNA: TGTGCCAGCAGTTACTCAGGGGGGAATCAGCCCCAGCATTTT.

The CDR3 loop is CASSVMLGPTDTQYF. The CDR3, as DNA: TGTGCCAGCAGCGTAATGTTAGGCCCCACAGATACGCAGTATTTT. The chain recombines TRBV9 with TRBJ2-3; the D is unclear. Looked up from germline, CDR1 is SGDLS and CDR2 is YYNGEE. The CDR3 runs to 15 residues. Trimming removed 1 base from V and 2 bases from J, with 11 bases in between.

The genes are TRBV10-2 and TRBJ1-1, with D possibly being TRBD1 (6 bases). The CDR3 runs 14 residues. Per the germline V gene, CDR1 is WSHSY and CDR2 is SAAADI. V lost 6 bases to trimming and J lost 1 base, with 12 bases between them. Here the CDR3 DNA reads TGCGCCAGCAGAGGGGGGACGGGGAACACTGAAGCTTTCTTT. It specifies CASRGGTGNTEAFF.

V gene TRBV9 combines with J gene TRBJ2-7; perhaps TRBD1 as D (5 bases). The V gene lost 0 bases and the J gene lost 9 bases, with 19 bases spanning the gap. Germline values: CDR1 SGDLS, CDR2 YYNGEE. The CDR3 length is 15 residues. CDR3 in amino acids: CASSVGAGLLSWQYF. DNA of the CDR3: TGTGCCAGCAGCGTAGGCGCAGGGCTTTTATCGTGGCAGTACTTC.

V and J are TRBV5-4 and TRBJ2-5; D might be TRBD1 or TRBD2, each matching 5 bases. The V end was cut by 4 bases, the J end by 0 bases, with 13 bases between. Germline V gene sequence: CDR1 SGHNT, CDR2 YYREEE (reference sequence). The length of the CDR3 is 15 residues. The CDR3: CASSRRQTNQETQYF. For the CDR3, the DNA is TGTGCCAGCAGCAGGCGACAGACTAACCAAGAGACCCAGTACTTC.

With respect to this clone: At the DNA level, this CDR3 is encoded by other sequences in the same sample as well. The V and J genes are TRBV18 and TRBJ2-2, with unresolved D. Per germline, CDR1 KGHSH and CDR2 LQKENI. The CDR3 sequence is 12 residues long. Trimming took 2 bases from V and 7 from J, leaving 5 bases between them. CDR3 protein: CASSPTSGELFF. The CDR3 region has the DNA TGTGCCAGCTCACCAACGAGCGGGGAGCTGTTTTTT.

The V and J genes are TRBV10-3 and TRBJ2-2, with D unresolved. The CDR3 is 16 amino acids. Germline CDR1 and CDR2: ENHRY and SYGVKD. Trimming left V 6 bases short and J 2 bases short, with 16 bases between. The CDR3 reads CAISKDSDGNTGELFF. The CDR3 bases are TGTGCCATCAGCAAAGATTCGGACGGCAACACCGGGGAGCTGTTTTTT.